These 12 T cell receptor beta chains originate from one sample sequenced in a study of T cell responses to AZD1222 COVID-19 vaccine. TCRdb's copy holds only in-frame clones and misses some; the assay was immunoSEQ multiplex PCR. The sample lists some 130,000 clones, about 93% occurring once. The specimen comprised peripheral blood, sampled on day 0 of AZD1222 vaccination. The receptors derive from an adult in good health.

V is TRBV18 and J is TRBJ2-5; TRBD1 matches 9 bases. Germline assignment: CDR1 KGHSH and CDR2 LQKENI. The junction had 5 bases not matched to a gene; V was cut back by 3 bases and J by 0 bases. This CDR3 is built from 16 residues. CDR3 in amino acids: CASSPRTGVYQETQYF. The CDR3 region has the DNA TGTGCCAGCTCACCCCGGACAGGGGTTTACCAAGAGACCCAGTACTTC.

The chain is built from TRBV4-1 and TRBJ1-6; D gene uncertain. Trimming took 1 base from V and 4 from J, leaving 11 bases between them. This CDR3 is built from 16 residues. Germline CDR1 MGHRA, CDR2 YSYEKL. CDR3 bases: TGCGCCAGCAGCCAAGTATTCGGAGAATATAATTCACCCCTCCACTTT. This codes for CASSQVFGEYNSPLHF.

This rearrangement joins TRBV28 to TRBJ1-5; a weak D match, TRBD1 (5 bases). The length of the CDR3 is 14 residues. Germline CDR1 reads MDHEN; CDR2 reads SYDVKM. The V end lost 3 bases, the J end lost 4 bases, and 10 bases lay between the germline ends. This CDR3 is CASSFDSLNQPQHF. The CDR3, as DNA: TGTGCCAGCAGTTTCGACAGTCTAAATCAGCCCCAGCATTTT.

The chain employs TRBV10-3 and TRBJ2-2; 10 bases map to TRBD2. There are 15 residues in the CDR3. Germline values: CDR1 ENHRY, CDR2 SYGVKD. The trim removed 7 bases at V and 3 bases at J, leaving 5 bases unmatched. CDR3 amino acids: CAITRAGGHTGELFF. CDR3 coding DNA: TGTGCCATCACCCGAGCGGGAGGGCACACCGGGGAGCTGTTTTTT.

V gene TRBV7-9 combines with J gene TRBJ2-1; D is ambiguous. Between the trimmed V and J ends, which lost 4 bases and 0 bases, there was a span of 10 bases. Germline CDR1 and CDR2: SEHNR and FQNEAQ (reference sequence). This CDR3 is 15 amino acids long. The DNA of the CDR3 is TGTGCCAGCAGCTCCATTAAGGGCTCCTACAATGAGCAGTTCTTC. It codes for CASSSIKGSYNEQFF.

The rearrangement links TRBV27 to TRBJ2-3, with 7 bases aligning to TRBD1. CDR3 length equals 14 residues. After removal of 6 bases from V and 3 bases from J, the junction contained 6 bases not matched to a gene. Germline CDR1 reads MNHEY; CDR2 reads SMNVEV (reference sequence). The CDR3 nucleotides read TGTGCCAGCAGACCGACAGGGACGACAGATACGCAGTATTTT. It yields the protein CASRPTGTTDTQYF.

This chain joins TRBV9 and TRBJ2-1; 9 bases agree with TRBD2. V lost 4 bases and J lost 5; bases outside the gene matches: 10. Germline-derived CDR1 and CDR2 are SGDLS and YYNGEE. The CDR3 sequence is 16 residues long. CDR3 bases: TGTGCCAGCAGCATCCGAGGGGCGGGAGGGAACAATGAGCAGTTCTTC. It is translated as CASSIRGAGGNNEQFF.

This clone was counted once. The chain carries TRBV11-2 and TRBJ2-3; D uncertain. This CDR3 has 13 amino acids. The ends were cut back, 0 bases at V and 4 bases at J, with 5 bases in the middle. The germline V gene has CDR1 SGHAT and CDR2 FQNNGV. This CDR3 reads CASSLDRSDTQYF. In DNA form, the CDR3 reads TGTGCCAGCAGCTTAGATAGATCAGATACGCAGTATTTT.

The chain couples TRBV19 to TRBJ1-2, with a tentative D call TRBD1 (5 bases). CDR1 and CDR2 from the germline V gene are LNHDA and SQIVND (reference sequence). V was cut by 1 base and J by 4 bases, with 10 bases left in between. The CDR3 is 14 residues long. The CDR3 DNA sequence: TGTGCCAGTAGTATAGTCGGGGCAGCCTATGGCTACACCTTC. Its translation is CASSIVGAAYGYTF. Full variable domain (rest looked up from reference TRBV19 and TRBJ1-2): DGGITQSPKYLFRKEGQNVTLSCEQNLNHDAMYWYRQDPGQGLRLIYYSQIVNDFQKGDIAEGYSVSREKKESFPLTVTSAQKNPTAFYLCASSIVGAAYGYTFGSGTRLTVV.

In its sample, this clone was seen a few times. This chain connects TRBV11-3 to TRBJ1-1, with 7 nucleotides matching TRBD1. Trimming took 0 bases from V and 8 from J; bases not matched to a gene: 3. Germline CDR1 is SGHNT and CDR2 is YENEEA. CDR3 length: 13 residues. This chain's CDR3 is CASSLEGTAEAFF. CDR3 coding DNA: TGTGCCAGCAGCTTAGAAGGGACAGCAGAAGCTTTCTTT.

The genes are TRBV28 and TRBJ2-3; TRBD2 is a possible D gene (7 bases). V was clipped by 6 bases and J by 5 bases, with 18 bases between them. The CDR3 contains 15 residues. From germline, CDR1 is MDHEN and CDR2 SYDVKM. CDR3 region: CASSSLGGGRDTQYF. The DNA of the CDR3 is TGTGCCAGCAGCAGTTTGGGGGGGGGCAGAGATACGCAGTATTTT.

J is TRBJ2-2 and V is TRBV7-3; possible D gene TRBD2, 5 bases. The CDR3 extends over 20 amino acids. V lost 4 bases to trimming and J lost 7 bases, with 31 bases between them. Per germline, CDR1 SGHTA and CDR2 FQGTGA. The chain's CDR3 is CASSSSFSGSEFGKHGELFF. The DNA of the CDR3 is TGTGCCAGCAGCTCCTCCTTTAGTGGGAGCGAATTCGGGAAGCACGGGGAGCTGTTTTTT.